Presented here are 26 T cell receptor beta chains from one specimen sequenced in a study of blood T cell repertoires in COVID-19. Measured with immunoSEQ multiplex PCR; TCRdb has only the in-frame clones, and not every one. This sample yields tens of thousands of clones, of which more than 90% are seen a single time; about 5.5% belongs to the top ten. The sample taken for sequencing was peripheral blood. The receptor source for this set is an elderly woman with acute or convalescent COVID-19.

The V call is TRBV5-1, the J call TRBJ1-2; maybe TRBD1 (5 bases). The ends were cut back, 4 bases at V and 6 bases at J, with 19 bases in the middle. CDR3 size: 15 residues. Germline values: CDR1 SGHRS, CDR2 YFSETQ. Here the CDR3 DNA reads TGCGCCAGCAGCGCCGCCTCGGACGGGGGGGATGGCTACACCTTC. Amino acid sequence: CASSAASDGGDGYTF.

This chain joins TRBV14 and TRBJ2-1, with D hard to call. Germline CDR1 and CDR2: SGHDN and FVKESK. Trimming pared 4 bases from V and 0 bases from J, leaving 10 bases between. The CDR3 runs to 15 residues. The CDR3 loop is CASSLYTSSYNEQFF. DNA of the CDR3: TGTGCCAGCAGCCTGTACACAAGCTCCTACAATGAGCAGTTCTTC.

DNA of the CDR3: TGTGCCAGCAGCCAACCCCCCGGGACAGGCCGGAACACCGGGGAGCTGTTTTTT. Amino acids: CASSQPPGTGRNTGELFF. This sequence joins TRBV5-6 and TRBJ2-2; 8 bases fit TRBD1. Germline V CDR1 and CDR2: SGHDT, YYEEEE. The CDR3 totals 18 residues. Trimming took 4 bases from V and 1 from J; bases not matched to a gene: 12.

This rearrangement joins TRBV19 to TRBJ1-1; maybe TRBD1 (5 bases). V was clipped by 4 bases and J by 1 base, with 10 bases between them. This CDR3 comprises 14 residues. CDR1 and CDR2 (germline): LNHDA, SQIVND (reference sequence). Here the CDR3 DNA reads TGTGCCAGTAGTAATTCAGGGTCGAACACTGAAGCTTTCTTT. It encodes CASSNSGSNTEAFF. Based on the CDR3 plus reference TRBV19 and TRBJ1-1, the full variable domain is DGGITQSPKYLFRKEGQNVTLSCEQNLNHDAMYWYRQDPGQGLRLIYYSQIVNDFQKGDIAEGYSVSREKKESFPLTVTSAQKNPTAFYLCASSNSGSNTEAFFGQGTRLTVV.

This sequence joins TRBV10-2 and TRBJ1-6, with D possibly matching TRBD1 (5 bases). Germline CDR1 reads WSHSY; CDR2 reads SAAADI. V lost 2 bases, J lost 12 bases, and 20 bases lay in between. The CDR3 spans 16 residues. CDR3 coding DNA: TGCGCCAGCAGTGAGCCGGGGGTAGGCTACTCGCTACCCCTCCACTTT. Residues: CASSEPGVGYSLPLHF.

The rearrangement links TRBV4-1 to TRBJ2-7; D not resolved. Germline V gene lookup returns CDR1 MGHRA and CDR2 YSYEKL. V shed 4 bases and J shed 6 bases, with 22 bases lying between them. The CDR3 has 16 amino acids. CDR3 sequence reads: CASSPLQAQVSREQYF. The CDR3 nucleotides read TGCGCCAGCAGCCCCCTGCAGGCCCAAGTGTCGCGCGAGCAGTACTTC.

The chain is built from TRBV27 and TRBJ1-1; D is possibly TRBD1 (5 bases). Looked up from germline, CDR1 is MNHEY and CDR2 is SMNVEV (reference sequence). The CDR3 is 13 amino acids. Trimming cost V 8 bases and J 4 bases, with 14 bases left between them. The CDR3 region is CASFYNGGTEAFF. The CDR3 DNA reads as TGTGCCAGCTTCTATAACGGGGGCACTGAAGCTTTCTTT.

This clone was observed a few times. V and J are TRBV12-3 or TRBV12-4 and TRBJ1-5, with a weak D call TRBD1 (6 bases). V was pared by 5 bases and J by 4 bases, with 9 bases between. The CDR3 extends over 13 amino acids. The CDR3, as DNA: TGTGCCAGCAGTGCCGGACAGAATCAGCCCCAGCATTTT. Protein: CASSAGQNQPQHF.

The J gene is TRBJ1-5, the V gene TRBV19; tentatively, D is TRBD1 (5 bases). This CDR3 comprises 16 residues. The germline CDR1 and CDR2 sequences are LNHDA and SQIVND (reference sequence). Deletions cut 6 bases from V and 5 bases from J, with 20 bases between. CDR3 loop: CASSAREQELYQPQHF. As DNA, the CDR3 is TGTGCCAGTAGCGCCAGGGAACAGGAACTGTATCAGCCCCAGCATTTT.

The CDR3 region is CASSLSRISGNTIYF. For the CDR3, the DNA is TGTGCCAGCAGCCTTAGTCGTATCTCTGGAAACACCATATATTTT. This chain uses TRBV7-9 with TRBJ1-3; no clear D. The CDR3 extends over 15 amino acids. The germline V gene has CDR1 SEHNR and CDR2 FQNEAQ (reference sequence). V lost 5 bases and J 0 bases, leaving 11 bases between the germline ends.

The rearrangement uses TRBV18 and TRBJ1-4; 10 bases match TRBD1. The length of the CDR3 is 16 residues. V was pared by 3 bases and J by 7 bases, with 8 bases of the junction left unmatched. In germline, CDR1 is KGHSH, CDR2 LQKENI. CDR3 loop: CASSPPPGQGSEKLFF. The CDR3 DNA is TGTGCCAGCTCACCCCCTCCGGGACAGGGGAGTGAAAAACTGTTTTTT. The entire variable domain, with the rest obtained from reference TRBV18 and TRBJ1-4, is as follows: NAGVMQNPRHLVRRRGQEARLRCSPMKGHSHVYWYRQLPEEGLKFMVYLQKENIIDESGMPKERFSAEFPKEGPSILRIQQVVRGDSAAYFCASSPPPGQGSEKLFFGSGTQLSVL.

V is TRBV5-4 and J is TRBJ2-7; 8 bases line up with TRBD1. V dropped 4 bases and J dropped 3; count of bases not matched to a gene: 9. The CDR3 loop spans 15 amino acids. Germline V gene data show CDR1 as SGHNT and CDR2 as YYREEE (reference sequence). The CDR3 DNA reads TGTGCCAGCAGCCCCGGACAGGGTCGATTCTACGAGCAGTACTTC. Residues: CASSPGQGRFYEQYF.

V is TRBV5-1 and J is TRBJ2-5; weak D call: TRBD2 (6 bases). Germline assignment: CDR1 SGHRS and CDR2 YFSETQ. Trimming took off 2 bases at V and 2 bases at J, with 10 bases between the two ends. This CDR3 region has 14 residues. CDR3 amino acids: CASSLGRHQETQYF. In DNA form, the CDR3 reads TGCGCCAGCAGCTTAGGGAGGCATCAAGAGACCCAGTACTTC.

The chain employs TRBV10-3 and TRBJ1-2; no firm D call. The CDR3 consists of 14 residues. The V and J ends lost 0 bases and 5 bases respectively, with 10 bases between them. Per the germline V gene, CDR1 is ENHRY and CDR2 is SYGVKD. The CDR3 region is CAISESLEIYGYTF. CDR3 nucleotides: TGTGCCATCAGTGAGTCCTTGGAGATTTATGGCTACACCTTC.

The chain is built from TRBV10-3 and TRBJ2-1; no definite D call. From germline, CDR1 is ENHRY and CDR2 SYGVKD. V was clipped by 3 bases and J by 7 bases, with 10 bases between them. This CDR3 contains 13 residues. The CDR3 DNA sequence: TGTGCCATCAGTGAAGATACCCAGAATGAGCAGTTCTTC. Protein sequence: CAISEDTQNEQFF.

This clone was counted a few times. CDR3 region: CASSQGVGNNQPQHF. In nucleotides, the CDR3 is TGCGCCAGCAGCCAAGGAGTGGGCAACAATCAGCCCCAGCATTTT. The chain links TRBV4-1 to TRBJ1-5, with D uncertain. Germline assignment: CDR1 MGHRA and CDR2 YSYEKL. Trimming pared 1 base from V and 3 bases from J, leaving 10 bases between. The length of the CDR3 is 15 residues.

V is TRBV7-2 and J is TRBJ2-5; D remains ambiguous. V lost 5 bases and J 3 bases, leaving 10 bases between the germline ends. Germline V gene lookup returns CDR1 SGHTA and CDR2 FQGNSA. The CDR3 spans 13 residues. As DNA, the CDR3 is TGTGCCAGCAGCCGCGGCCAGAAAGAGACCCAGTACTTC. Encoded protein: CASSRGQKETQYF.

This chain uses TRBV9 with TRBJ1-3, with 9 bases lining up with TRBD1. The CDR3 sequence is 17 residues long. Per germline, CDR1 SGDLS and CDR2 YYNGEE. The V segment lost 0 bases and the J segment 0 bases; nucleotides outside the gene matches: 4. Here the CDR3 DNA reads TGTGCCAGCAGCGTAGGGGGACAGGGAAGCTCTGGAAACACCATATATTTT. Its translation: CASSVGGQGSSGNTIYF. Complete variable domain (other parts from reference TRBV9 and TRBJ1-3): DSGVTQTPKHLITATGQRVTLRCSPRSGDLSVYWYQQSLDQGLQFLIQYYNGEERAKGNILERFSAQQFPDLHSELNLSSLELGDSALYFCASSVGGQGSSGNTIYFGEGSWLTVV.

The chain is built from TRBV25-1 and TRBJ1-2; 7 bases are a match to TRBD1. CDR1 and CDR2 (germline): MGHDK, SYGVNS. J gave up 6 bases and V 8 bases, and 12 bases lay outside the gene matches. The CDR3 is 14 residues long. In nucleotides, the CDR3 is TGTGCCAGCGCACACAGGGGTCTTAGCGATGGCTACACCTTC. Its translation is CASAHRGLSDGYTF.

The rearrangement links TRBV7-6 to TRBJ2-7, with TRBD2 identical over 15 bases. From germline, CDR1 is SGHVS and CDR2 FNYEAQ. The CDR3 consists of 15 residues. Trimming took 5 bases from V and 2 from J; bases not matched to a gene: 1. The CDR3 region is CASSRTSGGAYEQYF. The CDR3 nucleotides read TGTGCCAGCAGCCGGACTAGCGGGGGGGCCTACGAGCAGTACTTC.

V usage is TRBV7-2 and J usage is TRBJ2-1, with D perhaps matching TRBD2 (7 bases). The germline V and J ends were trimmed by 0 bases and 8 bases, with 14 bases remaining between them. Per germline, CDR1 SGHTA and CDR2 FQGNSA. The CDR3 covers 15 residues. The DNA of the CDR3 is TGTGCCAGCAGCTTAGCGTCGGGGGGCTGGGATGAGCAGTTCTTC. As protein: CASSLASGGWDEQFF. Full variable domain (missing parts from reference TRBV7-2 and TRBJ2-1): GAGVSQSPSNKVTEKGKDVELRCDPISGHTALYWYRQSLGQGLEFLIYFQGNSAPDKSGLPSDRFSAERTGGSVSTLTIQRTQQEDSAVYLCASSLASGGWDEQFFGPGTRLTVL.

The chain is built from TRBV29-1 and TRBJ2-2; D is uncertain. This CDR3 region has 13 residues. CDR1 and CDR2 (germline): SQVTM, ANQGSEA. V gave up 7 bases and J gave up 3 bases, with 12 bases separating them. CDR3 amino acids: CSARSQYTGELFF. Written as DNA, the CDR3 is TGCAGCGCCCGGAGCCAGTACACCGGGGAGCTGTTTTTT.

This chain uses TRBV15 with TRBJ1-1; a possible D gene is TRBD1 (6 bases). Deletions cut 4 bases from V and 7 bases from J, with 10 bases between. Germline V gene data show CDR1 as LNHNV and CDR2 as YYDKDF (reference sequence). CDR3 length: 12 residues. CDR3 DNA: TGTGCCACCAGCAAGGACAGACGTGAAGCTTTCTTT. Protein sequence: CATSKDRREAFF.

CDR3 DNA: TGCGCCAGCAGCCCAAGGGAGGGGGGAGGCACTGAAGCTTTCTTT. Translation: CASSPREGGGTEAFF. The chain combines TRBV4-1 with TRBJ1-1; maybe TRBD1 (6 bases). The germline gives CDR1 MGHRA, CDR2 YSYEKL. V was shortened by 4 bases and J by 4 bases, with 16 bases between the two germline ends. The CDR3 runs to 15 residues.

This clone has a single count. V usage is TRBV5-1 and J usage is TRBJ2-1, with TRBD1 matching over 8 bases. Germline lookup yields CDR1 SGHRS and CDR2 YFSETQ. The CDR3 consists of 14 residues. The trim removed 4 bases at V and 8 bases at J, leaving 8 bases unmatched. CDR3 protein: CASSGQGASHEQFF. The DNA for the CDR3 is TGCGCCAGCAGCGGGCAGGGGGCATCTCATGAGCAGTTCTTC.

J is TRBJ1-2 and V is TRBV18; D not resolved. V was clipped by 2 bases and J by 3 bases, with 7 bases between them. The CDR3 extends over 13 amino acids. Germline V CDR1 and CDR2: KGHSH, LQKENI. CDR3 nucleotide sequence: TGTGCCAGCTCACCAACTGAATACTATGGCTACACCTTC. The encoded protein is CASSPTEYYGYTF.